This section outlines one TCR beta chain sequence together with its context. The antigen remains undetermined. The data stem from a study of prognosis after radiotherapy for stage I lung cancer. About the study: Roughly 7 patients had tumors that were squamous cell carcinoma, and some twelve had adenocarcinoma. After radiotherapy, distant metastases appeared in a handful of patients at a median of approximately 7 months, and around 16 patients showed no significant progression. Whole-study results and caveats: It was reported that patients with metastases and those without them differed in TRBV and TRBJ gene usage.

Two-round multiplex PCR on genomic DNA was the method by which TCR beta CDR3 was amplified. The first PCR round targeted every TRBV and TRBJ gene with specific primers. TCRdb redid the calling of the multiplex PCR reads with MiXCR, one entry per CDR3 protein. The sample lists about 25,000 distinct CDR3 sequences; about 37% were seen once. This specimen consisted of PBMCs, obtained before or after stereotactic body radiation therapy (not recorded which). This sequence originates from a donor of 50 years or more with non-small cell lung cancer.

CDR3 region: CASSLYEVKETQYF. CDR3 DNA: TGTGCCAGCAGTTTATATGAAGTAAAAGAGACCCAGTACTTC. V is TRBV12-3 or TRBV12-4 and J is TRBJ2-5; D is unresolved. The CDR3 contains 14 residues. V lost 2 bases and J lost 3, with 10 bases in between.